This T cell receptor beta chain was sequenced for a study of blood T cell repertoires in COVID-19. On the study more broadly: The United States, Italy and Spain supplied acute and convalescent COVID-19 samples.

The protocol was immunoSEQ multiplex PCR, while the TCRdb copy is restricted to in-frame clones and leaves out a portion. The sample has some 240,000 clones; 80% to 90% are singletons. In germline, CDR1 is MGHRA, CDR2 YSYEKL. The CDR3 is 16 amino acids. Germline trimming cut 3 bases from V and 0 bases from J; bases unmatched to any gene: 4. Sequenced input: peripheral blood. The chain combines TRBV4-1 with TRBJ2-1; TRBD2 agrees at 8 bases. The sequence was collected from an older woman with COVID-19, enrolled during active disease. The CDR3 reads CASSHPSGYSYNEQFF. The CDR3 nucleotides read TGCGCCAGCAGCCACCCTAGCGGGTACTCCTACAATGAGCAGTTCTTC.